This T cell receptor beta chain was identified during a study of blood T cell repertoires in COVID-19. Generated by immunoSEQ multiplex PCR, the TCRdb table keeps only in-frame clones and is missing some. The profile covers some 250,000 clones, with 80% to 90% appearing a single time and 2% to 2.5% taken by the ten largest. The CDR3 contains 15 residues. V was clipped by 6 bases and J by 2 bases, with 14 bases between them. Germline CDR1 and CDR2: SGHKS and YYEKEE (reference sequence). The chain has TRBV5-5 and TRBJ2-2; possible D gene TRBD1, 5 bases. Sequenced material: peripheral blood. The sequence was collected from a man younger than 40 who had recovered from COVID-19. The DNA for the CDR3 is TGTGCCAGCAACGGCCCAGGGATTAACACCGGGGAGCTGTTTTTT. This encodes CASNGPGINTGELFF. Based on the CDR3 plus reference TRBV5-5 and TRBJ2-2, the full variable domain is DAGVTQSPTHLIKTRGQQVTLRCSPISGHKSVSWYQQVLGQGPQFIFQYYEKEERGRGNFPDRFSARQFPNYSSELNVNALLLGDSALYLCASNGPGINTGELFFGEGSRLTVL.